Below are 25 T cell receptor beta chains sequenced from a single sample in a study of shared clonotypes between healthy human individuals. Assay used: immunoSEQ multiplex PCR; TCRdb lists only in-frame clones, some missing. Of 800,000 to 1,200,000 clones listed, around 78% are singletons. The sample was memory CD4+ T cells from PBMCs. As to subset: CD45RA-negative fraction. These receptor sequences come from a man aged 18 to 30 in good health. Some clones in this sample may be carry-over from other donors' samples.

This sequence joins TRBV6-1 and TRBJ1-2, with a tentative D call TRBD1 (5 bases). The CDR3 extends over 14 amino acids. Trimming took 4 bases from V and 2 from J, leaving 11 bases between them. Germline CDR1 is MNHNS and CDR2 is SASEGT. The CDR3 region is CASSGPGTNYGYTF. The CDR3, as DNA: TGTGCCAGCAGTGGACCCGGGACCAACTATGGCTACACCTTC.

The rearrangement uses TRBV5-4 and TRBJ2-5; 10 bases agree with TRBD2. V trimming: 4 bases; J trimming: 1 base; junction bases outside the gene matches: 7. Germline CDR1 SGHNT, CDR2 YYREEE (reference sequence). The CDR3 runs to 16 residues. CDR3 region: CASSGTSGTIQETQYF. The CDR3 coding sequence is TGTGCCAGCAGCGGTACTAGCGGGACTATCCAAGAGACCCAGTACTTC.

This chain connects TRBV7-2 to TRBJ2-6, with TRBD2 as a possible D gene (7 bases). V lost 1 base, J lost 2 bases, and 12 bases lay in between. Germline V lookup: CDR1 SGHTA, CDR2 FQGNSA. CDR3 size: 17 residues. CDR3 sequence reads: CASSLGSGGAGANVLTF. The CDR3 DNA reads TGTGCCAGCAGCTTAGGCTCGGGGGGCGCTGGGGCCAACGTCCTGACTTTC. The full variable domain, with the rest looked up from reference TRBV7-2 and TRBJ2-6, is GAGVSQSPSNKVTEKGKDVELRCDPISGHTALYWYRQSLGQGLEFLIYFQGNSAPDKSGLPSDRFSAERTGGSVSTLTIQRTQQEDSAVYLCASSLGSGGAGANVLTFGAGSRLTVL.

With respect to this clone: One end of the junction fails to match germline, which may point to a read error. The chain is built from TRBV30 and TRBJ1-4; D remains ambiguous. Gene TRBJ2-2 matches the end of the DNA better, so the J call may be wrong. CDR3 length: 15 amino acids. CDR1 and CDR2 from the germline V gene are GTSNPN and SVGIG (reference sequence). CDR3 sequence reads: CAWSVGRSVTRELFF. The CDR3 coding sequence is TGTGCCTGGAGTGTTGGTCGGTCGGTCACCAGGGAGCTGTTTTTT.

The chain has TRBV28 and TRBJ2-1, with 10 bases identical to TRBD1. V shed 9 bases, J shed 7 bases, and the junction held 18 bases outside the gene matches. CDR1 and CDR2 (germline): MDHEN, SYDVKM. The CDR3 spans 17 residues. The DNA for the CDR3 is TGTGCCAGTGTTCCTCTCCCGGGACAGGGGTCCCAAAATGAGCAGTTCTTC. It codes for CASVPLPGQGSQNEQFF. The variable domain in full, with the rest retrieved from reference TRBV28 and TRBJ2-1, is DVKVTQSSRYLVKRTGEKVFLECVQDMDHENMFWYRQDPGLGLRLIYFSYDVKMKEKGDIPEGYSVSREKKERFSLILESASTNQTSMYLCASVPLPGQGSQNEQFFGPGTRLTVL.

The gene calls are TRBV7-2 and TRBJ2-7; D possibly corresponds to TRBD1 (6 bases). The V end was cut by 2 bases, the J end by 1 base, with 9 bases between. Per germline, CDR1 SGHTA and CDR2 FQGNSA. The length of the CDR3 is 14 residues. The CDR3, as DNA: TGTGCCAGCAGCTTAACCAGGGGTTCCTACGAGCAGTACTTC. Translating gives CASSLTRGSYEQYF.

The chain recombines TRBV28 with TRBJ2-1, with D hard to call. This CDR3 is 11 amino acids long. Deletions cut 6 bases from V and 10 bases from J, with 10 bases between. The germline V gene encodes CDR1 MDHEN and CDR2 SYDVKM. The CDR3 nucleotides are TGTGCCAGCAGCAAAGAGCAGGAGCAGTTCTTC. It encodes CASSKEQEQFF.

This chain connects TRBV5-1 to TRBJ2-1; maybe TRBD2 (6 bases). This CDR3 spans 16 amino acids. CDR1 and CDR2 (germline): SGHRS, YFSETQ. Between the trimmed V and J ends, which lost 3 bases and 0 bases, there was a span of 13 bases. CDR3 DNA: TGCGCCAGCAGCTCCCCCGGGACTGCCTCCTACAATGAGCAGTTCTTC. Its translation is CASSSPGTASYNEQFF.

The sample holds a few counts of this clone. The J gene is TRBJ2-7, the V gene TRBV4-1, with D tentatively TRBD1 or TRBD2 (5 bases each). Germline-derived CDR1 and CDR2 are MGHRA and YSYEKL. The CDR3 is 17 amino acids. The V gene lost 4 bases and the J gene lost 2 bases, with 21 bases spanning the gap. The CDR3 DNA is TGCGCCAGCAGCCGAGTGGGGGTTGGCGGCAGCGCCTACGAGCAGTACTTC. It codes for CASSRVGVGGSAYEQYF.

This clone was recorded many times. The same CDR3 can be traced to other DNA sequences in this sample. CDR3 region: CASTLDLGSNQPQHF. CDR3 bases: TGTGCCAGCACCCTGGACCTAGGGAGCAATCAGCCCCAGCATTTT. The J gene is TRBJ1-5, the V gene TRBV28; no reliable D call. The V end was cut by 7 bases, the J end by 1 base, with 14 bases between. This CDR3 spans 15 amino acids. Germline V CDR1 and CDR2: MDHEN, SYDVKM. The whole variable domain, remainder taken from reference TRBV28 and TRBJ1-5, is DVKVTQSSRYLVKRTGEKVFLECVQDMDHENMFWYRQDPGLGLRLIYFSYDVKMKEKGDIPEGYSVSREKKERFSLILESASTNQTSMYLCASTLDLGSNQPQHFGDGTRLSIL.

The V and J genes are TRBV30 and TRBJ1-3, with TRBD1 identical over 9 bases. The CDR3 loop spans 17 amino acids. Germline V gene data show CDR1 as GTSNPN and CDR2 as SVGIG (reference sequence). The ends lost 1 base at V and 0 bases at J; junction bases unmatched: 7. For the CDR3, the DNA is TGTGCCTGGAGTGGGGGGGACAGGGCAAGCTCTGGAAACACCATATATTTT. Its translation: CAWSGGDRASSGNTIYF. Filled out from reference TRBV30 and TRBJ1-3, the complete variable domain reads SQTIHQWPATLVQPVGSPLSLECTVEGTSNPNLYWYRQAAGRGLQLLFYSVGIGQISSEVPQNLSASRPQDRQFILSSKKLLLSDSGFYLCAWSGGDRASSGNTIYFGEGSWLTVV.

The chain combines TRBV5-6 with TRBJ1-3; D remains ambiguous. The CDR3 extends over 13 amino acids. In germline, CDR1 is SGHDT, CDR2 YYEEEE. Trimming shortened V by 0 bases and J by 7 bases, and 8 bases separated the two germline ends. The CDR3 DNA is TGTGCCAGCAGCTTGGATCTAGGTAACACCATATATTTT. Encoded protein: CASSLDLGNTIYF.

This rearrangement joins TRBV18 to TRBJ1-1, with 7 bases lining up with TRBD1. Germline V gives CDR1 KGHSH, CDR2 LQKENI. The CDR3 spans 13 residues. The V and J ends lost 6 bases and 3 bases, in that order; junction bases with no gene match: 4. CDR3 in amino acids: CASSGQFYTEAFF. CDR3 in DNA: TGTGCCAGCTCGGGACAGTTCTACACTGAAGCTTTCTTT.

Only a few counts were recorded for this clone. The chain employs TRBV12-5 and TRBJ1-1, with 7 bases aligning to TRBD1. The CDR3 length is 12 residues. After removal of 5 bases from V and 8 bases from J, the junction contained 5 bases not matched to a gene. Germline V gives CDR1 LGHNT, CDR2 FRNRAP. DNA of the CDR3: TGTGCTAGTGGTCCTCACAGGGGAGAAGCTTTCTTT. Its protein product is CASGPHRGEAFF.

The V and J genes are TRBV2 and TRBJ2-1; 9 positions match TRBD1. Looked up from germline, CDR1 is SNHLY and CDR2 is FYNNEI. J gave up 8 bases and V 7 bases, and 3 bases lay outside the gene matches. CDR3 length: 12 amino acids. This chain's CDR3 is CASTRTGDEQFF. In nucleotides, the CDR3 is TGTGCCAGCACACGGACAGGGGATGAGCAGTTCTTC.

Concerning this clone itself: At the DNA level, this CDR3 is encoded by other sequences in the same sample as well. The V call is TRBV5-1, the J call TRBJ1-1; D remains unclear. Trimming shortened V by 0 bases and J by 1 base, and 10 bases separated the two germline ends. Germline V CDR1 and CDR2: SGHRS, YFSETQ. This CDR3 spans 15 amino acids. CDR3 sequence (DNA): TGCGCCAGCAGCTTGGGTGGAGCGGCGAACACTGAAGCTTTCTTT. Its protein product is CASSLGGAANTEAFF. The full variable domain, with the rest looked up from reference TRBV5-1 and TRBJ1-1, is KAGVTQTPRYLIKTRGQQVTLSCSPISGHRSVSWYQQTPGQGLQFLFEYFSETQRNKGNFPGRFSGRQFSNSRSEMNVSTLELGDSALYLCASSLGGAANTEAFFGQGTRLTVV.

This chain connects TRBV15 to TRBJ1-3; D gene uncertain. V lost 3 bases and J 5 bases, leaving 5 bases between the germline ends. The CDR3 has 12 residues. From germline, CDR1 is LNHNV and CDR2 YYDKDF (reference sequence). The CDR3 bases are TGTGCCACCAGCAGGGAAAGAAACACCATATATTTT. It translates to CATSRERNTIYF.

The chain recombines TRBV5-1 with TRBJ2-5, with 14 positions matching TRBD2. V was pared by 4 bases and J by 5 bases, with 7 bases of the junction left unmatched. The CDR3 runs to 16 residues. Germline V CDR1 and CDR2: SGHRS, YFSETQ. In DNA form, the CDR3 reads TGCGCCAGCAGCAAAGGGACTAGCGGGAGAGGGGAGACCCAGTACTTC. Translating gives CASSKGTSGRGETQYF.

This chain connects TRBV6-6 to TRBJ2-1; D is possibly TRBD2 (5 bases). This CDR3 comprises 15 residues. Per germline, CDR1 MNHNY and CDR2 SVGAGI (reference sequence). Trimming cost V 0 bases and J 1 base, with 7 bases left between them. CDR3 coding DNA: TGTGCCAGCAGTTACTCCCCGGGGTCCTACAATGAGCAGTTCTTC. As protein: CASSYSPGSYNEQFF.

The gene calls are TRBV28 and TRBJ1-1; D is uncertain. In germline, CDR1 is MDHEN, CDR2 SYDVKM. This CDR3 has 11 residues. Trimming stripped 5 bases from V and 11 bases from J, with 12 bases between. The DNA for the CDR3 is TGTGCCAGCAGTCTTTATGATGTGGCTTTCTTT. This translates into CASSLYDVAFF.

The rearrangement joins TRBV30 to TRBJ1-5; perhaps TRBD1 as D (6 bases). The CDR3 sequence is 14 residues long. From germline, CDR1 is GTSNPN and CDR2 SVGIG (reference sequence). Trimming took off 3 bases at V and 3 bases at J, with 12 bases between the two ends. The DNA of the CDR3 is TGTGCCTGGAGCCAAAACAGGGCCAATCAGCCCCAGCATTTT. Amino acids: CAWSQNRANQPQHF.

CDR3 loop: CAVEGQGSYEQYF. The CDR3 nucleotides read TGTGCCGTCGAAGGACAGGGATCCTACGAGCAGTACTTC. The chain combines TRBV28 with TRBJ2-7, with 8 bases matching TRBD1. The CDR3 contains 13 residues. CDR1 is MDHEN, CDR2 SYDVKM, per germline. Trimming took 11 bases from V and 1 from J; bases not matched to a gene: 7.

The chain combines TRBV2 with TRBJ1-1; no firm D call. Trimming removed 6 bases from V and 0 bases from J, with 20 bases in between. Germline loops: CDR1 SNHLY, CDR2 FYNNEI. The CDR3 spans 17 residues. CDR3 coding DNA: TGTGCCAGCAGCGGAGTTGATACGGCTGTTATGAACACTGAAGCTTTCTTT. Amino acids: CASSGVDTAVMNTEAFF.

Turning to this clone: A single base is all that separates this from a far larger clone, so a read error is likely. Other DNA sequences in this specimen translate into the identical CDR3. The genes are TRBV5-4 and TRBJ2-6; D is perhaps TRBD1 (8 bases). The CDR3 has 20 amino acids. Germline CDR1 reads SGHNT; CDR2 reads YYREEE (reference sequence). CDR3 coding DNA: TGTGCCAGCAGCTCCAGGGGGCGCGGGGGCTCCCCGTGGGGGGCCAACGTCCTAACTTTC. Translated, it gives CASSSRGRGGSPWGANVLTF. Together with reference TRBV5-4 and TRBJ2-6, the CDR3 gives the full variable domain: ETGVTQSPTHLIKTRGQQVTLRCSSQSGHNTVSWYQQALGQGPQFIFQYYREEENGRGNFPPRFSGLQFPNYSSELNVNALELDDSALYLCASSSRGRGGSPWGANVLTFGAGSRLTVL.

This chain links TRBV9 with TRBJ1-4; maybe TRBD1 (5 bases). This CDR3 comprises 16 residues. With 1 base removed from V and 5 bases from J, the gap between germline ends came to 15 bases. Germline V gene sequence: CDR1 SGDLS, CDR2 YYNGEE. The CDR3 spells CASSVTGSPQNEKLFF. The CDR3 DNA follows: TGTGCCAGCAGCGTAACAGGATCTCCTCAAAATGAAAAACTGTTTTTT.